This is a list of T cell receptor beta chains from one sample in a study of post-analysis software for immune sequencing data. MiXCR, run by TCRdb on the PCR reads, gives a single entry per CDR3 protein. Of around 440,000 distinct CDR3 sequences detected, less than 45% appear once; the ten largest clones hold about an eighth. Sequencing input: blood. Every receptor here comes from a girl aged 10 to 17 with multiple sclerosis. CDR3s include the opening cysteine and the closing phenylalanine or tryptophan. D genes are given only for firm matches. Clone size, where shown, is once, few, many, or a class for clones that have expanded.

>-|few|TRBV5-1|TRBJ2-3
TGCGCCAGCAGCTTGGTTCAGGACATGGGCACAGATACGCAGTATTTT
CASSLVQDMGTDTQYF
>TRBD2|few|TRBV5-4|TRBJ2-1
TGTGCCAGCAGCACCCCCGGGACTAGCGATTCCAATGAGCAGTTCTTC
CASSTPGTSDSNEQFF
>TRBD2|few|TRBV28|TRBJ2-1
TGTGCCAGCAGGACCGGGACTAGCTCCTACAATGAGCAGTTCTTC
CASRTGTSSYNEQFF
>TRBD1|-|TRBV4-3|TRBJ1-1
TGCGCCAGCAGCCCCCGGACAGGGAACGTATATACTGAAGCTTTCTTT
CASSPRTGNVYTEAFF
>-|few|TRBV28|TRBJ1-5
TGTGCCAGCAGTTTACTCACAACAACACGGGGGGTCAATCAGCCCCAGCATTTT
CASSLLTTTRGVNQPQHF
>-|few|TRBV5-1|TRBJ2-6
TGCGCCAGCAGCGGGGACCCTAGGGACAAATCTGGGGCCAACGTCCTGACTTTC
CASSGDPRDKSGANVLTF
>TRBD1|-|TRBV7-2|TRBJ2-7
TGTGCCAGCAGCCGCAGGGGGTCTCGGGGCGAGCAGTACTTC
CASSRRGSRGEQYF
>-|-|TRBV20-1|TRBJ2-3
TGCAGTATGACTAGCACAGATACGCAGTATTTT
CSMTSTDTQYF
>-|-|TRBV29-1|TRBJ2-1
TGCAGCGTTTGGGAGACAGGACCTTTGGATGAGCAGTTCTTC
CSVWETGPLDEQFF
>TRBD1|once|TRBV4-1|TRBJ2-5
TGCGCCAGCAGCCAAGTTTTCCCAAATATACCGACAGGGGAGCCCCAAGAGACCCAGTACTTC
CASSQVFPNIPTGEPQETQYF
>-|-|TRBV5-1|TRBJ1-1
TGCGCCAGCAGCTTAGGCAGAGCGCTGAACACTGAAGCTTTCTTT
CASSLGRALNTEAFF
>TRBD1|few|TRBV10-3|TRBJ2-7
TGTGCCATCAGTTCCGGGACAGAGAACTACGAGCAGTACTTC
CAISSGTENYEQYF
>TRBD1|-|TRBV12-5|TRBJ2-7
TGTGCTAGTGGTTTGGTAGGGACAGGGGGGAGAAACGAGCAGTACTTC
CASGLVGTGGRNEQYF
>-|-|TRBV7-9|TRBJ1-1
TGTGCCAGCAGCTTAGGGGGGGCCGCCACTGAAGCTTTCTTT
CASSLGGAATEAFF
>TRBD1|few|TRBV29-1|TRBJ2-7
TGCAGCGTTGTAGGGGGCACATACCACTACGAGCAGTACTTC
CSVVGGTYHYEQYF
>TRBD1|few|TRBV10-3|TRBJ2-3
TGTGCCATCAGTGATGCGACAGGGAACTCCGATACGCAGTATTTT
CAISDATGNSDTQYF
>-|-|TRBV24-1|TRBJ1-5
TGTGCCACCAGTGATCACAGGGATCAGCCCCAGCATTTT
CATSDHRDQPQHF
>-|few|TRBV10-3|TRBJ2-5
TGTGCCATCAGTGAGGCGCAGGGTCCAGAGACCCAGTACTTC
CAISEAQGPETQYF
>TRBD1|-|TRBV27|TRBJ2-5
TGTGCCAGCAGTCCCGGGACAGGGGTTCGCGAGACCCAGTACTTC
CASSPGTGVRETQYF
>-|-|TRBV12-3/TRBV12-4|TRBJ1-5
TGTGCCAGCAGTTTGTTAAATCAGCCCCAGCATTTT
CASSLLNQPQHF
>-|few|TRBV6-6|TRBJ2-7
TGTGCCATTGGGGGACCCTACGAGCAGTACTTC
CAIGGPYEQYF
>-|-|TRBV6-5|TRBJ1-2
TGTGCCAGCAGGAAAACGGGGAACTATGGCTACACCTTC
CASRKTGNYGYTF
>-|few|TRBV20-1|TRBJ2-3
TGCGGGGAGCGGAACCCTAGCACAGATACGCAGTATTTT
CGERNPSTDTQYF
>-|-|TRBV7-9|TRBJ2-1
TGTGCCAGCAGCCGAGAGGGGTGGGACAATGAGCAGTTCTTC
CASSREGWDNEQFF
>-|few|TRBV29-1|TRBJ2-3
TGCAGCGTTGATGGTTCACCCGGGCTCACGGATACGCAGTATTTT
CSVDGSPGLTDTQYF
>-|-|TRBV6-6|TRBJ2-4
TGTGCCAGCAGCAACCCGCCCGAGTCATCCTACGGGCAGTACTTC
CASSNPPESSYGQYF